These T cell receptor beta chains were read from a single sample in a study of blood T cell repertoires in COVID-19. TCRdb's copy holds only in-frame clones and misses some; the assay was immunoSEQ multiplex PCR. The sample shows 250,000 to 400,000 clones, approximately 89% of them seen only once. The sample taken for sequencing was peripheral blood. Receptors originate from a woman in her twenties or thirties with COVID-19, enrolled during active disease. Both conserved end residues are part of each CDR3. Where a row states a size, it is once, few, many or the class of an expanded clone; other rows omit it.

>TRBV2|15|-
CASKGGQSGTGELFF
>TRBV11-2|16|once
CASSFYGGPAGNTIYF
>TRBV6-5|16|-
CASSYSFSAGANVLTF
>TRBV5-1|15|-
CASSPEQGGADTQYF
>TRBV5-4|15|medium-sized
CASSLGTSGGGTQYF
>TRBV30|14|once
CACQTGTGNEKLFF
>TRBV6-5|13|-
CASSKDRQETQYF
>TRBV18|16|few
CASSPPQLAGAYEQYF
>TRBV5-1|15|-
CASSLALGREEGYTF
>TRBV4-3|15|once
CASSQDRGQYYGYTF
>TRBV10-3|15|few
CAISGGGNSYNEQFF
>TRBV9|15|-
CASSVAVGALGGYTF
>TRBV2|13|few
CASSGSSGNTQYF
>TRBV28|15|-
CASSQDRGRQETQYF
>TRBV2|16|few
CASNPGQPSLRGGYTF
>TRBV18|15|-
CASSETPGDPYGYTF
>TRBV5-1|14|-
CASSSGTSNYGYTF
>TRBV6-5|14|-
CASSQSQGFHGYTF
>TRBV6-5|15|-
CASSYNSATNEKLFF
>TRBV2|13|-
CASKKQGGETQYF
>TRBV7-3|13|-
CASSTTGTGELFF
>TRBV12-3/TRBV12-4|13|-
CASRGQGNYGYTF
>TRBV9|14|-
CASSVSGRNYGYTF
>TRBV12-3/TRBV12-4|12|once
CASRQGASIQYF
>TRBV5-6|14|-
CASSFGTGREKLFF
>TRBV5-4|14|-
CASSLGRGRSPLHF
>TRBV19|15|once
CASSYNRFSDSPLHF
>TRBV30|13|-
CAWSVSLNEKLFF
>TRBV11-2|15|-
CASSLARTTRAGYTF
>TRBV2|12|-
CASSEVSAEAFF
>TRBV6-5|16|-
CASSYSPGLPPHEQFF
>TRBV7-2|13|-
CASSPPEEETQYF
>TRBV7-9|15|once
CASSLDLTGGGEQFF
>TRBV19|14|-
CASSIGRGGYGYTF
>TRBV4-1|15|few
CASSQGTGSTGELFF
>TRBV7-6|16|-
CASSKGQGAVGNTIYF
>TRBV28|15|-
CATSTPAPGNEKLFF
>TRBV4-2|14|-
CASSQAQGITEAFF
>TRBV7-9|14|-
CASSFWGSDEKLFF